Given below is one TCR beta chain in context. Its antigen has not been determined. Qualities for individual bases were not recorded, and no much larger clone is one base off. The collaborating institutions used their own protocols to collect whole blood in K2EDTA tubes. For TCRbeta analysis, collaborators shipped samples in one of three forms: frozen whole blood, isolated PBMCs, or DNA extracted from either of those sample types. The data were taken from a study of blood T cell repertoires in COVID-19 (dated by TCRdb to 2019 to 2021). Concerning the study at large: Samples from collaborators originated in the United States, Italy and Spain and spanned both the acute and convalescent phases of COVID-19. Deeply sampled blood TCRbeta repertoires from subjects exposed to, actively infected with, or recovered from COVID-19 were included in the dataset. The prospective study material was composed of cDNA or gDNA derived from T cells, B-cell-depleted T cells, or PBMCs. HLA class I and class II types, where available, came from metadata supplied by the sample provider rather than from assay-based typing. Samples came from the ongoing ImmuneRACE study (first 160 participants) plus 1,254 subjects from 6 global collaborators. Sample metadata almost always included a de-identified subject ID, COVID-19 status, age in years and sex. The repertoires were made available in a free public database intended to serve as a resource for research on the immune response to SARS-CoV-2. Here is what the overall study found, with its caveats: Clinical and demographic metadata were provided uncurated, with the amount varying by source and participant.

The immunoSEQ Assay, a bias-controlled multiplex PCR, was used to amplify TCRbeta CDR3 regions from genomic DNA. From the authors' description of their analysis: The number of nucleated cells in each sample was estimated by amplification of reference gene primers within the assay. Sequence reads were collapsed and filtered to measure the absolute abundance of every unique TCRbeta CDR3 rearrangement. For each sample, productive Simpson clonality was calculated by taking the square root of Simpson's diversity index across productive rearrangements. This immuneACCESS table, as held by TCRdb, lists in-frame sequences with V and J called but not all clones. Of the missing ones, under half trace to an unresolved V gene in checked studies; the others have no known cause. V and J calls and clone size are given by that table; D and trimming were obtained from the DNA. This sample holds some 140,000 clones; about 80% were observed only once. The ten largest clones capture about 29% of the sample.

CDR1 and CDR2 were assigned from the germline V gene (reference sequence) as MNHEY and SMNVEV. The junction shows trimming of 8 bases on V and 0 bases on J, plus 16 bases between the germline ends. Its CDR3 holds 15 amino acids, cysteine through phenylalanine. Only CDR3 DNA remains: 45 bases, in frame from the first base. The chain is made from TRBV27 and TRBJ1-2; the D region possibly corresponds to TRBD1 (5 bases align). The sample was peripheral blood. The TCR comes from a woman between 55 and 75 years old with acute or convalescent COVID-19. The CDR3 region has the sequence CASDPSTVTNYGYTF. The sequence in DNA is TGTGCCAGCGACCCCTCGACAGTTACTAACTATGGCTACACCTTC.